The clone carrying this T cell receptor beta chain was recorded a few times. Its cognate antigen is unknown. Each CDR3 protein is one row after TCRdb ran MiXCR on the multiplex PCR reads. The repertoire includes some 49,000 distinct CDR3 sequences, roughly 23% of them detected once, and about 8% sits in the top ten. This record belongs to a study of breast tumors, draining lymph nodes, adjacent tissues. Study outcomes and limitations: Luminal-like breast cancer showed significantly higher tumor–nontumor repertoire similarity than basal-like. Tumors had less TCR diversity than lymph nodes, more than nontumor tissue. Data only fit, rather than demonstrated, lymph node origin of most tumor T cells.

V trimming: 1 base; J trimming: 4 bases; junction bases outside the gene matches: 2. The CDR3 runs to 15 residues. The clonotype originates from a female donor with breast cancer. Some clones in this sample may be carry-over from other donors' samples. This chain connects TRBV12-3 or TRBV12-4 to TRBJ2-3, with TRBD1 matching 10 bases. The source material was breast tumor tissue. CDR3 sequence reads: CASSLDGTGADTQYF. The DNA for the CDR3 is TGTGCCAGCAGTTTAGATGGGACAGGGGCAGATACGCAGTATTTT.